This is a list of T cell receptor beta chains from one sample in a study of blood T cell repertoires in COVID-19. Libraries were prepared by immunoSEQ multiplex PCR; TCRdb keeps only in-frame clonotypes and omits some of them. The top ten clones hold over 6% of a sample with hundreds of thousands of clones, about nine tenths of them seen once. The sample taken for sequencing was PBMCs or T cells enriched from blood (not recorded which). The source is a woman aged 25-40 years with acute COVID-19. The CDR3 runs from the conserved cysteine through the conserved F or W. Fields, in order: V gene, clone size, D gene, J gene, CDR3 DNA, CDR3 protein. D genes are given only for firm matches. Part of the rows lack a size; the others show once, few, many or a class for expanded clones.

v_gene: TRBV2; abundance: .; d_gene: TRBD2; j_gene: TRBJ2-1; CDR3nt: TGTGCCAGCAGTGGAAGGAGCGGGGGGGACCCCAATGAGCAGTTCTTC; CDR3aa: CASSGRSGGDPNEQFF
v_gene: TRBV3-1/TRBV3-2; abundance: .; d_gene: .; j_gene: TRBJ1-5; CDR3nt: TGTGCCAGCAGCCAGGCATTACAGAGCAATCAGCCCCAGCATTTT; CDR3aa: CASSQALQSNQPQHF
v_gene: TRBV19; abundance: .; d_gene: TRBD1; j_gene: TRBJ1-5; CDR3nt: TGTGCCAGCACCCAGAAGGGACAGGTATATAGCAATCAGCCCCAGCATTTT; CDR3aa: CASTQKGQVYSNQPQHF
v_gene: TRBV2; abundance: .; d_gene: TRBD1; j_gene: TRBJ1-2; CDR3nt: TGTGCCAGCAAAGGACAGGGGAACTATGGCTACACCTTC; CDR3aa: CASKGQGNYGYTF
v_gene: TRBV7-9; abundance: .; d_gene: .; j_gene: TRBJ1-1; CDR3nt: TGTGCCAGCAGCTATGAGTTTTTGAACACTGAAGCTTTCTTT; CDR3aa: CASSYEFLNTEAFF
v_gene: TRBV28; abundance: .; d_gene: .; j_gene: TRBJ1-1; CDR3nt: TGTGCCAGCAGTTTAATGCAGGGGCGACGGACTGAAGCTTTCTTT; CDR3aa: CASSLMQGRRTEAFF
v_gene: TRBV10-2; abundance: .; d_gene: TRBD1; j_gene: TRBJ1-5; CDR3nt: TGCGCCAGCAGTGACTTACGACAGGGGAGGCCCCAGCATTTT; CDR3aa: CASSDLRQGRPQHF
v_gene: TRBV28; abundance: .; d_gene: .; j_gene: TRBJ1-2; CDR3nt: TGTGCCAGCAGGAGGCTTAACTATGGCTACACCTTC; CDR3aa: CASRRLNYGYTF
v_gene: TRBV7-9; abundance: .; d_gene: .; j_gene: TRBJ2-7; CDR3nt: TGTGCCAGCAGCCCACCGGGGGACGAGCAGTACTTC; CDR3aa: CASSPPGDEQYF
v_gene: TRBV3-1/TRBV3-2; abundance: .; d_gene: TRBD1; j_gene: TRBJ1-4; CDR3nt: TGTGCCAGCAGCCCCGTCCCGGGACAGGGGGGGAATGAAAAACTGTTTTTT; CDR3aa: CASSPVPGQGGNEKLFF
v_gene: TRBV19; abundance: .; d_gene: .; j_gene: TRBJ2-1; CDR3nt: TGTGCCAGTAGCCAACCTGGGGCATGGAATGAGCAGTTCTTC; CDR3aa: CASSQPGAWNEQFF
v_gene: TRBV4-1; abundance: few; d_gene: TRBD1; j_gene: TRBJ2-7; CDR3nt: TGCGCCAGCAGCCAAGGCGGGGACAGGGTCTCCTACGAGCAGTACTTC; CDR3aa: CASSQGGDRVSYEQYF